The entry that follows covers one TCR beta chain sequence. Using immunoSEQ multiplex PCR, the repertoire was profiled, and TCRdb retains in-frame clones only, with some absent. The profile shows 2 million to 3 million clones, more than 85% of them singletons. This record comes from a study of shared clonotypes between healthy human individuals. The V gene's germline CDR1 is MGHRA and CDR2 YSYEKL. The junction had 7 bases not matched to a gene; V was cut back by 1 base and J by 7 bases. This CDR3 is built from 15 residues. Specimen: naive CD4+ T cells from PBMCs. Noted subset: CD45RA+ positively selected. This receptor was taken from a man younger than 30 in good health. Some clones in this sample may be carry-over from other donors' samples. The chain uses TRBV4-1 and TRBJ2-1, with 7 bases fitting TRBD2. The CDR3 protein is CASSQGEGLRNEQFF. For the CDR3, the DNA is TGCGCCAGCAGCCAAGGGGAGGGCCTGAGGAATGAGCAGTTCTTC.